Following are 24 T cell receptor beta chains from one sample sequenced in a study of blood T cell repertoires in COVID-19. Clones were read by immunoSEQ multiplex PCR, and TCRdb kept only the in-frame ones, dropping some. The sample has about 270,000 clones, 91% seen once. Sequencing was performed on peripheral blood. These receptors originate from a person aged 18 to 35 with COVID-19, enrolled during active disease.

The V call is TRBV5-4, the J call TRBJ2-7, with D tentatively TRBD1 (6 bases). The germline gives CDR1 SGHNT, CDR2 YYREEE (reference sequence). This CDR3 spans 13 amino acids. Trimming removed 0 bases at V and 6 bases at J, with 10 bases between. The CDR3 loop is CASSLDQGSEQYF. In nucleotides, the CDR3 is TGTGCCAGCAGCTTGGATCAGGGGTCCGAGCAGTACTTC.

The chain has TRBV28 and TRBJ2-2; D unclear. Germline values: CDR1 MDHEN, CDR2 SYDVKM. The CDR3 is 15 residues long. Trimming removed 3 bases from V and 0 bases from J, with 8 bases in between. CDR3 residues: CASSLGGANTGELFF. Written as DNA, the CDR3 is TGTGCCAGCAGTTTGGGTGGAGCGAACACCGGGGAGCTGTTTTTT.

J is TRBJ2-2 and V is TRBV3-1 (or the pseudogene TRBV3-2), with 7 nucleotides matching TRBD2. CDR3 length: 14 amino acids. V shed 4 bases, J shed 2 bases, and the junction held 1 base outside the gene matches. Germline CDR1 and CDR2: LGHDT and YNNKEL (reference sequence). This CDR3 reads CASSRGLNTGELFF. The CDR3 DNA reads as TGTGCCAGCAGCCGGGGACTAAACACCGGGGAGCTGTTTTTT.

The CDR3 DNA reads as TGTGCCAGCAGTTTCCTGACCTCAGGGGGCTACCAAGAGACCCAGTACTTC. It translates to CASSFLTSGGYQETQYF. The V and J genes are TRBV27 and TRBJ2-5, with 8 positions matching TRBD1. CDR1 and CDR2 from the germline V gene are MNHEY and SMNVEV (reference sequence). This CDR3 has 17 amino acids. V gave up 3 bases and J gave up 0 bases; unmatched junction bases: 9.

The genes are TRBV5-8 and TRBJ2-4, with D possibly matching TRBD2 (6 bases). Germline CDR1 reads SGHTS; CDR2 reads YDEGEE. Trimming cost V 0 bases and J 2 bases, with 12 bases left between them. This CDR3 spans 16 amino acids. CDR3 region: CASSLAHGRTKNIQYF. The CDR3 bases are TGTGCCAGCAGCTTGGCCCACGGGAGAACCAAAAACATTCAGTACTTC.

This rearrangement joins TRBV12-3 or TRBV12-4 to TRBJ1-1; 7 bases are a match to TRBD1. J gave up 4 bases and V 7 bases, and 6 bases lay outside the gene matches. CDR3 length: 13 amino acids. The CDR3 coding sequence is TGTGCCAGCACTCTAGACAGGGCCACTGAAGCTTTCTTT. This sequence encodes CASTLDRATEAFF.

The chain recombines TRBV27 with TRBJ2-4, with no clear D. This CDR3 has 13 residues. With 4 bases removed from V and 6 bases from J, the gap between germline ends came to 10 bases. Germline V gene lookup returns CDR1 MNHEY and CDR2 SMNVEV (reference sequence). The CDR3 DNA reads as TGTGCCAGCAGTTCGCGGAGACGAAACATTCAGTACTTC. Translation: CASSSRRRNIQYF.

The chain links TRBV3-1 (or the pseudogene TRBV3-2) to TRBJ2-1; 7 bases are a match to TRBD2. This CDR3 has 17 amino acids. J lost 2 bases, V lost 4 bases, and 11 bases had no gene match. Germline CDR1 is LGHDT and CDR2 is YNNKEL (reference sequence). CDR3: CASSLNLGGSPYNEQFF. As DNA, the CDR3 is TGTGCCAGCAGCCTAAATCTGGGCGGGAGCCCCTACAATGAGCAGTTCTTC.

V is TRBV6-1 and J is TRBJ1-2; D is unresolved. The germline V gene encodes CDR1 MNHNS and CDR2 SASEGT. Trimming left V 0 bases short and J 4 bases short, with 6 bases between. The CDR3 consists of 13 residues. This CDR3 reads CASSEALSYGYTF. The CDR3 nucleotides read TGTGCCAGCAGTGAAGCGCTGAGCTATGGCTACACCTTC.

The sample holds one count of this clone. Other DNA sequences of this sample code for an identical CDR3. CDR3 protein: CASKVAGGYEQYF. The CDR3 nucleotides read TGTGCCAGCAAGGTAGCGGGGGGCTACGAGCAGTACTTC. The chain uses TRBV6-5 and TRBJ2-7; 10 bases are a match to TRBD2. The germline CDR1 and CDR2 sequences are MNHEY and SVGAGI. This CDR3 is 13 amino acids long. V shed 7 bases and J 3 bases; nucleotides not matched to a gene: 3.

The V gene is TRBV6-2 or TRBV6-3, the J gene TRBJ2-2; weak D call: TRBD2 (6 bases). Trimming took 6 bases from V and 6 from J, leaving 14 bases between them. Germline V gene data show CDR1 as MNHEY and CDR2 as SVGEGT. The CDR3 runs to 14 residues. For the CDR3, the DNA is TGTGCCAGCAGCCGCACCCTAGCGTCCGGGGAGCTGTTTTTT. It codes for CASSRTLASGELFF.

The chain recombines TRBV6-5 with TRBJ2-5; TRBD1 agrees at 10 bases. Trimming at V came to 6 bases and at J to 5 bases, leaving 9 bases not matched to a gene. This CDR3 contains 15 residues. Germline lookup yields CDR1 MNHEY and CDR2 SVGAGI. CDR3 bases: TGTGCCAGCAGCGAGCTCTCGGGACAGGGGGAGACCCAGTACTTC. Residues: CASSELSGQGETQYF.

The V gene is TRBV19, the J gene TRBJ2-2; TRBD1 might be the D (5 bases). The V end was cut by 3 bases, the J end by 3 bases, with 14 bases between. Germline V CDR1 and CDR2: LNHDA, SQIVND (reference sequence). This CDR3 has 16 amino acids. The CDR3 DNA reads TGTGCCAGTAGTATCCGCGGTAGGGGTGACACCGGGGAGCTGTTTTTT. It yields the protein CASSIRGRGDTGELFF.

The chain links TRBV27 to TRBJ2-1, with TRBD2 matching over 9 bases. This CDR3 comprises 16 residues. The V gene end was trimmed by 0 bases and the J gene end by 3 bases; junction bases not matched to a gene: 3. Germline V lookup: CDR1 MNHEY, CDR2 SMNVEV (reference sequence). DNA for the CDR3: TGTGCCAGCAGTTTATCGGCGGGAGGGAACTACAATGAGCAGTTCTTC. Translated, it gives CASSLSAGGNYNEQFF.

J is TRBJ1-2 and V is TRBV5-8; no definite D call. The ends were cut back, 2 bases at V and 1 base at J, with 15 bases in the middle. CDR1 is SGHTS and CDR2 is YDEGEE in the germline V gene. The CDR3 is 16 amino acids. The DNA of the CDR3 is TGTGCCAGCAGCTTCTCCCGTGGAGCCTTTAACTATGGCTACACCTTC. Translated, it gives CASSFSRGAFNYGYTF.

This clone was recorded a few times. This chain connects TRBV9 to TRBJ1-1; D unresolved. Germline CDR1 SGDLS, CDR2 YYNGEE. The V gene lost 1 base and the J gene lost 1 base, with 5 bases spanning the gap. The CDR3 is 13 residues long. Written as DNA, the CDR3 is TGTGCCAGCAGCGTATACACGAACACTGAAGCTTTCTTT. Its protein is CASSVYTNTEAFF.

This chain uses TRBV3-1 (or the pseudogene TRBV3-2) with TRBJ2-5, with D possibly being TRBD2 (6 bases). Between the trimmed V and J ends, which lost 5 bases and 1 base, there was a span of 20 bases. The CDR3 covers 17 residues. Germline V gene sequence: CDR1 LGHDT, CDR2 YNNKEL (reference sequence). CDR3 sequence: CASSYGWGSGSQETQYF. CDR3 DNA: TGTGCCAGCAGCTATGGCTGGGGTAGCGGTTCCCAAGAGACCCAGTACTTC.

The chain is built from TRBV3-1 (or the pseudogene TRBV3-2) and TRBJ2-7; 8 bases map to TRBD2. This CDR3 has 13 amino acids. The V and J ends lost 0 bases and 8 bases, in that order; junction bases with no gene match: 3. CDR1 LGHDT and CDR2 YNNKEL come from the germline V gene (reference sequence). CDR3 DNA sequence: TGTGCCAGCAGCCAAGATCGGGGGGGTCAGCAGTACTTC. Translation: CASSQDRGGQQYF.

Turning to this clone: This may stem from a read error, because a much larger clone lies one nucleotide away. The same CDR3 is also encoded by other DNA sequences in this sample. The chain combines TRBV7-2 with TRBJ2-6; 8 nucleotides line up with TRBD2. The CDR3 loop spans 17 amino acids. In germline, CDR1 is SGHTA, CDR2 FQGNSA. DNA for the CDR3: TGTGCCAGTAGCTTTTCTAGCGGGTTCTCTGGGGCCAACGTCCTGACTTTC. This encodes CASSFSSGFSGANVLTF. Together with reference TRBV7-2 and TRBJ2-6, the CDR3 gives the full variable domain: GAGVSQSPSNKVTEKGKDVELRCDPISGHTALYWYRQSLGQGLEFLIYFQGNSAPDKSGLPSDRFSAERTGGSVSTLTIQRTQQEDSAVYLCASSFSSGFSGANVLTFGAGSRLTVL.

The rearrangement links TRBV28 to TRBJ1-2, with 10 bases lining up with TRBD1. Germline V CDR1 and CDR2: MDHEN, SYDVKM. This CDR3 is built from 15 residues. The J segment lost 3 bases and the V segment lost 6 bases, leaving 7 bases of the junction unmatched. The CDR3 spells CASSSTGGNDYGYTF. Here the CDR3 DNA reads TGTGCCAGCAGCTCGACAGGGGGCAATGACTATGGCTACACCTTC.

The chain recombines TRBV25-1 with TRBJ1-6; tentatively, D is TRBD1 (6 bases). V was cut by 4 bases and J by 2 bases, with 9 bases left in between. Germline V gives CDR1 MGHDK, CDR2 SYGVNS. The CDR3 length is 15 residues. This CDR3 reads CASSVTGPYNSPLHF. CDR3 in DNA: TGTGCCAGCAGTGTCACAGGGCCCTATAATTCACCCCTCCACTTT.

The rearrangement joins TRBV27 to TRBJ1-3; 9 bases map to TRBD1. Germline values: CDR1 MNHEY, CDR2 SMNVEV (reference sequence). Trimming at V came to 0 bases and at J to 8 bases, leaving 2 bases not matched to a gene. The CDR3 has 14 residues. This CDR3 reads CASSLSDRGYTIYF. CDR3 coding DNA: TGTGCCAGCAGTTTATCAGACAGGGGGTACACCATATATTTT.

Comment on this clone: The sample contains more than one DNA sequence encoding this CDR3. The chain links TRBV7-9 to TRBJ2-5, with D tentatively TRBD2 (5 bases). Trimming pared 1 base from V and 2 bases from J, leaving 5 bases between. The CDR3 consists of 13 residues. From germline, CDR1 is SEHNR and CDR2 FQNEAQ (reference sequence). CDR3 coding DNA: TGTGCCAGCAGCTTAGGAGGGCAAGAGACCCAGTACTTC. Residues: CASSLGGQETQYF.

The chain joins TRBV6-5 to TRBJ2-7; 9 bases fit TRBD1. V shed 6 bases, J shed 5 bases, and the junction held 8 bases outside the gene matches. In germline, CDR1 is MNHEY, CDR2 SVGAGI. This CDR3 has 14 amino acids. CDR3 in amino acids: CASSLTGGGDEQYF. In DNA, the CDR3 is TGTGCCAGCAGCCTGACAGGGGGTGGTGACGAGCAGTACTTC.